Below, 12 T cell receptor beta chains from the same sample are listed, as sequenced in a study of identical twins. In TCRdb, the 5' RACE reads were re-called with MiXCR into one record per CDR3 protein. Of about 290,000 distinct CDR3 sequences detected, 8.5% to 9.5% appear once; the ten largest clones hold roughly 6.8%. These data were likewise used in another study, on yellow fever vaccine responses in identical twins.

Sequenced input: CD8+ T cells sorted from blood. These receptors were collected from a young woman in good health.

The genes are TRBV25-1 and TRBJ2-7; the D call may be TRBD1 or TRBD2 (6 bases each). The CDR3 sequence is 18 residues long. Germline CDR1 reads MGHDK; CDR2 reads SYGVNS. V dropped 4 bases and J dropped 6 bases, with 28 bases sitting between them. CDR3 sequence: CASSGEDSPAKTWTEQYF. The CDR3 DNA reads TGTGCCAGCAGTGGGGAGGACAGCCCAGCTAAAACCTGGACCGAGCAGTACTTC.

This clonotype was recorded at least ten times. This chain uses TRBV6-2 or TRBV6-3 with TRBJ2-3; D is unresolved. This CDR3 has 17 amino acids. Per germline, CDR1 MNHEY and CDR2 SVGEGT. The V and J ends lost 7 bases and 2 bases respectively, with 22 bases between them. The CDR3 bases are TGTGCCAGCACCCACGGCTTTTTCGACCGACTCACAGATACGCAGTATTTT. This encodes CASTHGFFDRLTDTQYF.

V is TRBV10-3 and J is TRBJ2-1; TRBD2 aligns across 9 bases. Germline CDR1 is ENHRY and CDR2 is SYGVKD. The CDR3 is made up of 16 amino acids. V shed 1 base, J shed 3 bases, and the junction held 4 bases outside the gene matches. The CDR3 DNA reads TGTGCCATCAGTGAGTGGGATAGCGGGAGCTACAATGAGCAGTTCTTC. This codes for CAISEWDSGSYNEQFF.

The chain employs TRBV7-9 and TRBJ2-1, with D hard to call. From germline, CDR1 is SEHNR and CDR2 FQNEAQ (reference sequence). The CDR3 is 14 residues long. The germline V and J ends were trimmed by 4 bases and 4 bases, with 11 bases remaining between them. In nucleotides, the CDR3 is TGTGCCAGCAGCTCTTTAGACGGATACAATGAGCAGTTCTTC. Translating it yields CASSSLDGYNEQFF. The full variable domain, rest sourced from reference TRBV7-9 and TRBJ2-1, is DTGVSQNPRHKITKRGQNVTFRCDPISEHNRLYWYRQTLGQGPEFLTYFQNEAQLEKSRLLSDRFSAERPKGSFSTLEIQRTEQGDSAMYLCASSSLDGYNEQFFGPGTRLTVL.

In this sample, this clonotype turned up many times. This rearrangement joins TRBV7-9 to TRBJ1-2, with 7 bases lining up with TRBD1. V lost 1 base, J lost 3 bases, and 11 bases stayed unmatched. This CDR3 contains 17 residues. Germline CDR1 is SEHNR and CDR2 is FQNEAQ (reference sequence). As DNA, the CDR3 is TGTGCCAGCAGCTTAGTTCTCAGACAGGGTGAGGACTATGGCTACACCTTC. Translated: CASSLVLRQGEDYGYTF.

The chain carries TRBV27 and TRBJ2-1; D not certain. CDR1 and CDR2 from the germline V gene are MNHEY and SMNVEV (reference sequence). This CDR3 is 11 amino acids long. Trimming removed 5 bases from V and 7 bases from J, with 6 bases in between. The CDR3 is CASSNRNEQFF. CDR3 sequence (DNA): TGTGCCAGCAGTAACCGGAATGAGCAGTTCTTC.

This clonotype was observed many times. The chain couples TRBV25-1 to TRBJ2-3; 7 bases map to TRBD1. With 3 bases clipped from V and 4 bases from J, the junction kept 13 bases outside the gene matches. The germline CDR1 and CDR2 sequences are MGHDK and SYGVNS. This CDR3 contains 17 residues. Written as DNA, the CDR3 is TGTGCCAGCAGTGATGTCTTTCGGGACAGCAACTCAGATACGCAGTATTTT. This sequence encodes CASSDVFRDSNSDTQYF.

CDR3 sequence reads: CASGLTSGGSTDTQYF. The CDR3 region has the DNA TGCGCCAGCGGATTAACTAGCGGGGGGAGCACAGATACGCAGTATTTT. The chain links TRBV5-1 to TRBJ2-3; 12 nucleotides align to TRBD2. Unmatched junction bases numbered 6, after V lost 7 bases and J lost 0 bases. The CDR3 covers 16 residues. Per germline, CDR1 SGHRS and CDR2 YFSETQ. Full variable domain (outside the CDR3, taken from reference TRBV5-1 and TRBJ2-3): KAGVTQTPRYLIKTRGQQVTLSCSPISGHRSVSWYQQTPGQGLQFLFEYFSETQRNKGNFPGRFSGRQFSNSRSEMNVSTLELGDSALYLCASGLTSGGSTDTQYFGPGTRLTVL.

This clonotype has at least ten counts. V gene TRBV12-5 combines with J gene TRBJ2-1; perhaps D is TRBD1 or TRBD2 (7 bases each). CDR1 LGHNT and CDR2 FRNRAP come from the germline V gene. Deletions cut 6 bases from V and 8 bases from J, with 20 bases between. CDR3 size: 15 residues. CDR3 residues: CASGREQGVGDEQFF. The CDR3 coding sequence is TGTGCTAGTGGGCGGGAGCAGGGGGTTGGTGATGAGCAGTTCTTC.

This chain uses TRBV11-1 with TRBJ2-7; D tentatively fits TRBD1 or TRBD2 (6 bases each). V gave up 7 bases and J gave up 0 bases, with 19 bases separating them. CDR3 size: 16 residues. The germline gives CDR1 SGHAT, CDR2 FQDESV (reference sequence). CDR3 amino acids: CASNGGGSTSSYEQYF. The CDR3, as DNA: TGTGCCAGCAACGGAGGGGGGTCAACGAGCTCCTACGAGCAGTACTTC.

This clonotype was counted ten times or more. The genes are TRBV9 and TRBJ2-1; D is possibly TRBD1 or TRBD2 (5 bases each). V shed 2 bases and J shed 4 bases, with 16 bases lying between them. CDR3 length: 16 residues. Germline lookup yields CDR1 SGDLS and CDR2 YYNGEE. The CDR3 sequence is CASSVLRDRIYNEQFF. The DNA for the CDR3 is TGTGCCAGCAGCGTCCTCCGGGACCGGATTTACAATGAGCAGTTCTTC.

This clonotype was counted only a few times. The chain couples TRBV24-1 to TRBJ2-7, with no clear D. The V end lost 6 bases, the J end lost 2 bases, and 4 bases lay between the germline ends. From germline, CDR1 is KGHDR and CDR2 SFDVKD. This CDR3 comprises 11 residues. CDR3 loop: CATSCPYEQYF. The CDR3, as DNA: TGTGCCACCAGTTGTCCCTACGAGCAGTACTTC.